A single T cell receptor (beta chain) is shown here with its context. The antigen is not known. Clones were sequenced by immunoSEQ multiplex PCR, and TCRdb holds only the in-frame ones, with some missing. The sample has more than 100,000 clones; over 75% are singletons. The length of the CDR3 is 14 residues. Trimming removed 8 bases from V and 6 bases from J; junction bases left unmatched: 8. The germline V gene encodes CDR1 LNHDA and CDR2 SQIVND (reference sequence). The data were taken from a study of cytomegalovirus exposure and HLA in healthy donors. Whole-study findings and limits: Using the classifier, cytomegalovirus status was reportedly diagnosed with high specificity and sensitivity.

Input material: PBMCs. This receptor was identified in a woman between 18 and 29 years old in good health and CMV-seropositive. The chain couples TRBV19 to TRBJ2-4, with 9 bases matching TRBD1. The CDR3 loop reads CASRPLDRGNIQYF. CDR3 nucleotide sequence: TGTGCCAGTCGCCCCCTGGACAGGGGAAACATTCAGTACTTC.